These T cell receptor beta chains were read from a single sample in a study of shared clonotypes between healthy human individuals. Repertoires were generated with immunoSEQ multiplex PCR, while TCRdb's copy carries only in-frame clones and drops some. The table records about 460,000 clones, 77% of them present only once. The sample comprised PBMCs. These receptors originate from a woman aged 40 to 50 in good health. Some clones in this sample may be carry-over from other donors' samples. CDR3s include the opening cysteine and the closing phenylalanine or tryptophan. A D gene is named only where the DNA matches it firmly. The size entry is marked missing in some rows and otherwise reads once, few, many or a size class.

size: once; V: TRBV6-1; D: TRBD1; J: TRBJ1-4; DNA: TGTGCCAGCAGTGAGACAGGGTCTGAAAAACTGTTTTTT; CDR3: CASSETGSEKLFF
size: -; V: TRBV4-2; D: TRBD2; J: TRBJ2-1; DNA: TGTGCCAGCAGCCAAGATCCCGCGGGAGGGCGGGACTCCTACAATGAGCAGTTCTTC; CDR3: CASSQDPAGGRDSYNEQFF
size: many; V: TRBV27; D: TRBD1; J: TRBJ1-3; DNA: TGTGCCAGCAGTCCGCGCCGGACAGGGGGCGAGCGAAACACCATATATTTT; CDR3: CASSPRRTGGERNTIYF
size: many; V: TRBV28; D: -; J: TRBJ2-1; DNA: TGTGCCAGCAGGCGGGAACCCTACAATGAGCAGTTCTTC; CDR3: CASRREPYNEQFF
size: -; V: TRBV7-2; D: TRBD1; J: TRBJ1-2; DNA: TGTGCCAGCAGCTTAGGGGGGACAGCCTATGGCTACACCTTC; CDR3: CASSLGGTAYGYTF
size: -; V: TRBV7-9; D: -; J: TRBJ1-4; DNA: TGTGCCAGCAGCTTCGTTGGACATTCGACTAATGAAAAACTGTTTTTT; CDR3: CASSFVGHSTNEKLFF
size: once; V: TRBV5-1; D: TRBD2; J: TRBJ2-7; DNA: TGCGCCAGCAGCTTGAACGGGAGGGTAAGCGAGCAGTACTTC; CDR3: CASSLNGRVSEQYF
size: -; V: TRBV5-6; D: TRBD1; J: TRBJ2-7; DNA: TGTGCCAGCAGCAACAGGGGCGCATCCTACGAGCAGTACTTC; CDR3: CASSNRGASYEQYF
size: -; V: TRBV4-2; D: TRBD2; J: TRBJ2-1; DNA: TGTGCCAGCAGCCAGTGGACTAGCGGGGGATACAATGAGCAGTTCTTC; CDR3: CASSQWTSGGYNEQFF
size: -; V: TRBV5-1; D: TRBD1; J: TRBJ2-7; DNA: TGCGCCAGCAGCTTTACAGGGGCAGCCTACGAGCAGTACTTC; CDR3: CASSFTGAAYEQYF
size: once; V: TRBV10-3; D: -; J: TRBJ2-7; DNA: TGTGCCAGCGCCGGGTCCCCCTACGAGCAGTACTTC; CDR3: CASAGSPYEQYF
size: -; V: TRBV27; D: -; J: TRBJ2-7; DNA: TGTGCCAGCAGTGCAACAGGTCCCTACGAGCAGTACTTC; CDR3: CASSATGPYEQYF
size: -; V: TRBV5-1; D: -; J: TRBJ2-5; DNA: TGCGCCAGCAGCTTGTGGGCCGGGATGCAAGAGACCCAGTACTTC; CDR3: CASSLWAGMQETQYF
size: once; V: TRBV4-3; D: -; J: TRBJ2-2; DNA: TGCGCCAGCAGCCTAACAAACACCGGGGAGCTGTTTTTT; CDR3: CASSLTNTGELFF
size: -; V: TRBV9; D: TRBD1; J: TRBJ2-1; DNA: TGTGCCAGCAGCGTGCGGACAGGGTCCAATGAGCAGTTCTTC; CDR3: CASSVRTGSNEQFF
size: -; V: TRBV2; D: -; J: TRBJ1-1; DNA: TGTGCCAGCAGTGTCCAGGGTGTCTTGAACACTGAAGCTTTCTTT; CDR3: CASSVQGVLNTEAFF
size: -; V: TRBV11-2; D: -; J: TRBJ2-7; DNA: TGTGCCAGCAGCTTAGCACACTACGAGCAGTACTTC; CDR3: CASSLAHYEQYF
size: -; V: TRBV18; D: -; J: TRBJ2-1; DNA: TGTGCCAGCTCACCACTTTCCTTAGCTAACAATGAGCAGTTCTTC; CDR3: CASSPLSLANNEQFF
size: once; V: TRBV15; D: TRBD1; J: TRBJ2-1; DNA: TGTGCCACCAGCCCCAGGAAAGGGGGCCGTGGGAACAATGAGCAGTTCTTC; CDR3: CATSPRKGGRGNNEQFF
size: -; V: TRBV7-9; D: -; J: TRBJ1-5; DNA: TGTGCCAGCAGCTTATCGGAGGGTCAGCCCCAGCATTTT; CDR3: CASSLSEGQPQHF